This TCR beta chain was obtained from a study of post-analysis software for immune sequencing data. Looked up from germline, CDR1 is SGHNT and CDR2 is YENEEA. The V and J ends lost 2 bases and 9 bases, in that order; junction bases with no gene match: 4. The CDR3 spans 13 residues. As for this clonotype: Its specificity is unknown.

Study-level results: The normalized Chao1 diversity of multiple sclerosis patients was significantly lower than that of controls. TRBV5-6, TRBV5-1 and TRBV20-1 belonged to a set of five TRBV segments that were more frequent in patients than controls. Samples prepared in the same batch strongly co-clustered by F measure.

Each TCR beta cDNA library carried unique molecular identifiers. Via MiXCR, TCRdb re-called the PCR reads, giving one row per CDR3 protein. The sample has over 300,000 distinct CDR3 sequences, around 37% seen once. Material: blood. This clonotype originated in a girl between 10 and 17 years old with multiple sclerosis. The chain uses TRBV11-3 and TRBJ2-1; 7 nucleotides align to TRBD2. The CDR3 DNA sequence: TGTGCCAGCAGCTTATATGGGGGGGGTGAGCAGTTCTTC. Translation: CASSLYGGGEQFF. Drawing the rest from reference TRBV11-3 and TRBJ2-1, the complete variable domain is EAGVVQSPRYKIIEKKQPVAFWCNPISGHNTLYWYLQNLGQGPELLIRYENEEAVDDSQLPKDRFSAERLKGVDSTLKIQPAELGDSAVYLCASSLYGGGEQFFGPGTRLTVL.